Presented here are 3 T cell receptor beta chains from one specimen sequenced in a study of blood T cell repertoires in COVID-19. This table comes from immunoSEQ multiplex PCR, and its TCRdb copy is limited to in-frame clones, with some not included. The repertoire consists of 220,000 or so clones, with roughly 84% occurring once and the leading ten covering roughly 6.2%. The sample was PBMCs or T cells enriched from blood (not recorded which). The source is a middle-aged woman who had recovered from COVID-19.

This clone was seen more than once but under ten times. The chain recombines TRBV7-9 with TRBJ1-4; 7 nucleotides agree with TRBD1. This CDR3 is built from 14 residues. V shed 6 bases and J 5 bases; nucleotides not matched to a gene: 6. CDR1 is SEHNR, CDR2 FQNEAQ, per germline (reference sequence). In nucleotides, the CDR3 is TGTGCCAGCAGTCTCGGGACAGAGAATGAAAAACTGTTTTTT. Its protein product is CASSLGTENEKLFF.

The rearrangement joins TRBV20-1 to TRBJ1-1; the D gene is possibly TRBD1 (5 bases). The germline V and J ends were trimmed by 3 bases and 5 bases, with 13 bases remaining between them. CDR1 DFQATT and CDR2 SNEGSKA come from the germline V gene (reference sequence). The CDR3 covers 13 residues. The DNA of the CDR3 is TGCAGTGCTAGTTCCAGGGTTTATACTGAAGCTTTCTTT. Its protein product is CSASSRVYTEAFF.

CDR3 sequence (DNA): TGTGCCAGCAGCTTAGCCCCGGGACAGGGGAGAGAGACCCAGTACTTC. As protein: CASSLAPGQGRETQYF. The genes are TRBV7-9 and TRBJ2-5, with TRBD1 identical over 10 bases. Germline V CDR1 and CDR2: SEHNR, FQNEAQ (reference sequence). CDR3 length: 16 amino acids. V trimming: 0 bases; J trimming: 4 bases; junction bases outside the gene matches: 5.